This T cell receptor (beta chain) was profiled in a study of blood T cell repertoires in COVID-19 (TCRdb year 2020). In the study overall: Collaborator samples came from the United States, Italy and Spain and covered acute and convalescent phases of COVID-19. The prospective study material was composed of cDNA or gDNA derived from T cells, B-cell-depleted T cells, or PBMCs. Subjects who had been exposed to COVID-19, were actively infected with it, or had recovered from it provided the deeply sampled blood TCRbeta repertoires that made up the dataset. A freely available public database, intended as a resource for researchers studying the immune response to SARS-CoV-2, is where the repertoires were released. The samples were drawn from the first 160 participants of the ongoing ImmuneRACE study and from about 1,200 subjects provided by 6 global collaborators. Nearly every sample came with metadata listing a de-identified subject ID, COVID-19 status, age in years and sex. Where available, HLA class I and class II types were taken from metadata supplied by the sample provider and were not determined by assay-based typing.

According to the germline V gene, CDR1 reads MGHRA and CDR2 reads YSYEKL. At the junction V is shortened by 3 bases and J by 1 base, with 16 bases in between. The CDR3 sequence holds 16 residues, the cysteine and phenylalanine included. Solely the CDR3 DNA is kept, with 48 bases framed from the first base. The study at large found these results: Clinical and demographic metadata were provided uncurated, with the amount varying by source and participant.

Points on this clone: The clone's antigen remains unknown. No much larger clone is present one base from it, and per-base qualities are unavailable.

Another Seattle source contributed samples from volunteer blood donors who had recovered from COVID-19. Whole blood was collected in K2EDTA tubes by collaborating institutions according to the institutions' own protocols. Collaborator samples were shipped for TCRbeta analysis as frozen whole blood, isolated PBMCs, or DNA extracted from either sample type. TCRbeta CDR3 regions were amplified from genomic DNA by means of the immunoSEQ Assay, a bias-controlled multiplex PCR. The study's processing was this. Within the assay, amplification of reference gene primers was used to estimate how many nucleated cells each sample contained. To quantify the absolute abundance of each unique TCRbeta CDR3 rearrangement, sequence reads were collapsed and filtered. Productive Simpson clonality was computed per sample as the square root of Simpson's diversity index over productive rearrangements. TCRdb holds this immuneACCESS table with in-frame rearrangements only. Some clones are missing; in checked studies, unresolved V genes explain under half, and the rest has no known cause. Clonal size and the V and J genes are those of that table, whereas D and trimming came from the DNA. This sample lists roughly 130,000 clones; more than 70% were detected once. Around 12% of the sample is held by the ten biggest clonotypes.

Sequences were obtained from peripheral blood. This receptor was taken from a woman aged 25 to 39 who had recovered from COVID-19. The rearrangement combines TRBV4-1 with TRBJ2-7, with TRBD1 tentatively as D gene (6 bases match). For the CDR3, the sequence is CASSHDRTRLSYEQYF. The DNA is as follows: TGCGCCAGCAGCCATGACAGGACACGCCTATCCTACGAGCAGTACTTC.